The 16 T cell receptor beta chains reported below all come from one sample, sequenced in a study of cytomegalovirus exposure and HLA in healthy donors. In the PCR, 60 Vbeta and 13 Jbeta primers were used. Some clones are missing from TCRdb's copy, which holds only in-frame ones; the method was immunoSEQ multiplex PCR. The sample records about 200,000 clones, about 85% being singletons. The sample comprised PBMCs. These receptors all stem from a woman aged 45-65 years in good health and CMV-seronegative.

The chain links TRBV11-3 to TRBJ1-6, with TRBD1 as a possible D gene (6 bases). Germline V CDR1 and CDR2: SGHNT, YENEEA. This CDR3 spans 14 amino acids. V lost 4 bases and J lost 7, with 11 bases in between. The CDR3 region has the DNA TGTGCCAGCAGCTCCGGACAGAAAAATTCACCCCTCCACTTT. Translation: CASSSGQKNSPLHF. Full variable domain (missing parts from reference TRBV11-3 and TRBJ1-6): EAGVVQSPRYKIIEKKQPVAFWCNPISGHNTLYWYLQNLGQGPELLIRYENEEAVDDSQLPKDRFSAERLKGVDSTLKIQPAELGDSAVYLCASSSGQKNSPLHFGNGTRLTVT.

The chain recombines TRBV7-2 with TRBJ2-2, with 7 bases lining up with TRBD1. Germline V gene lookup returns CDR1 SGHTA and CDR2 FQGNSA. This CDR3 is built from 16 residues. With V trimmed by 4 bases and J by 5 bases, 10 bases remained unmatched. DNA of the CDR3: TGTGCCAGCAGCTCATCTCTAGGGGGCCGGACCGGGGAGCTGTTTTTT. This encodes CASSSSLGGRTGELFF. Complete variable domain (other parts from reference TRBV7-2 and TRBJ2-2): GAGVSQSPSNKVTEKGKDVELRCDPISGHTALYWYRQSLGQGLEFLIYFQGNSAPDKSGLPSDRFSAERTGGSVSTLTIQRTQQEDSAVYLCASSSSLGGRTGELFFGEGSRLTVL.

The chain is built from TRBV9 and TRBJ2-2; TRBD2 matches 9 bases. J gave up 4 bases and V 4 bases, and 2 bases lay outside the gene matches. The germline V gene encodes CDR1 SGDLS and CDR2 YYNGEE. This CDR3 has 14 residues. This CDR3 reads CASSLLAGTGELFF. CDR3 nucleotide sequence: TGTGCCAGCAGCCTACTAGCGGGCACCGGGGAGCTGTTTTTT.

The CDR3 sequence: CASSHGDREAFF. The CDR3 DNA sequence: TGCGCCAGCAGCCACGGGGACAGGGAAGCTTTCTTT. The gene calls are TRBV4-3 and TRBJ1-1; 8 bases align to TRBD1. This CDR3 has 12 residues. Germline-derived CDR1 and CDR2 are LGHNA and YSLEER. V lost 3 bases, J lost 8 bases, and 2 bases stayed unmatched.

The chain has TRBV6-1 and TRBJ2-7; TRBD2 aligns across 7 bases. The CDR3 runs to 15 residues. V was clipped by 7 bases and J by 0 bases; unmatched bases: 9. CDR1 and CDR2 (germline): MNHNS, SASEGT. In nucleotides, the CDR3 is TGTGCCAGCATAGCCGGGGGGAGAGTCTCCTACGAGCAGTACTTC. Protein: CASIAGGRVSYEQYF.

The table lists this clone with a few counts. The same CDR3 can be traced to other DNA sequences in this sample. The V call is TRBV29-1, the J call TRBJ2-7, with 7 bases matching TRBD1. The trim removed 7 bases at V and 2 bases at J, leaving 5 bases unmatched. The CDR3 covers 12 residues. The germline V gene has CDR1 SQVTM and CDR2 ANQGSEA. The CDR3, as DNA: TGCAGCGGACGGACAGGACCCTACGAGCAGTACTTC. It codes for CSGRTGPYEQYF.

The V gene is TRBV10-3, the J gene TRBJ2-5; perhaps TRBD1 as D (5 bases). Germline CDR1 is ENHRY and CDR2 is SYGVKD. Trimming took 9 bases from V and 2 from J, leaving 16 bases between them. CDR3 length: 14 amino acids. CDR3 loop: CAIRSTTEQETQYF. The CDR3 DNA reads TGTGCCATACGGTCTACGACAGAGCAAGAGACCCAGTACTTC.

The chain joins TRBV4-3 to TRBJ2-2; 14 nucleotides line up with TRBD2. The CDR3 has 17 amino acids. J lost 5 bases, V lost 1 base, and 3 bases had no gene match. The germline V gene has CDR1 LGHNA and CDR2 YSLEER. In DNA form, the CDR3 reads TGCGCCAGCAGCCAAGGACTAGCGGGGGGGCGGACCGGGGAGCTGTTTTTT. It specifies CASSQGLAGGRTGELFF.

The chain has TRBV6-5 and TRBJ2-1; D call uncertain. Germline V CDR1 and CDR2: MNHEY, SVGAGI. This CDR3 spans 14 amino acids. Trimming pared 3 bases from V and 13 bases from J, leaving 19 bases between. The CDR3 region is CASSYQDGDLPQFF. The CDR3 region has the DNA TGTGCCAGCAGTTATCAAGACGGAGACCTCCCTCAGTTCTTC.

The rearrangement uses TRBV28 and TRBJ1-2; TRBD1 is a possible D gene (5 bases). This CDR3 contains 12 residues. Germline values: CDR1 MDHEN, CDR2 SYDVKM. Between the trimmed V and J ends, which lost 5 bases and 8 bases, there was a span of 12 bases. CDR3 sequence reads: CASSPGGLGYTF. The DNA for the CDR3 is TGTGCCAGCAGTCCCGGGGGGTTAGGCTACACCTTC.

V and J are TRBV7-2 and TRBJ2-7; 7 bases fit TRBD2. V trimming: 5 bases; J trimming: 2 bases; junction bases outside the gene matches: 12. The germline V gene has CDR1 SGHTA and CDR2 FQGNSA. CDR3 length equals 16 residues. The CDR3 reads CASSARKAGSTYEQYF. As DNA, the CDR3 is TGTGCCAGCAGCGCCCGAAAAGCGGGATCTACCTACGAGCAGTACTTC.

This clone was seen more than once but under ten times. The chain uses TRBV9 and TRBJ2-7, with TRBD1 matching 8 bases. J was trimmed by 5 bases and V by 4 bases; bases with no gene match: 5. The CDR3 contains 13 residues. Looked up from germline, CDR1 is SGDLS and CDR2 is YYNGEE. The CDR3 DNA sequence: TGTGCCAGCAGCCGGACAGGGCCCCACGAGCAGTACTTC. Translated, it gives CASSRTGPHEQYF. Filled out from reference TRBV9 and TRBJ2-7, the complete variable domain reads DSGVTQTPKHLITATGQRVTLRCSPRSGDLSVYWYQQSLDQGLQFLIQYYNGEERAKGNILERFSAQQFPDLHSELNLSSLELGDSALYFCASSRTGPHEQYFGPGTRLTVT.

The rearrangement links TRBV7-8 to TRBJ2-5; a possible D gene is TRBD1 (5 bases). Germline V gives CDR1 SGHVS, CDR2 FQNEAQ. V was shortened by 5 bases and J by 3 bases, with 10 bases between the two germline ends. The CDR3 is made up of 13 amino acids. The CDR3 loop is CASSVDSEETQYF. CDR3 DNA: TGTGCCAGCAGCGTTGACAGTGAAGAGACCCAGTACTTC.

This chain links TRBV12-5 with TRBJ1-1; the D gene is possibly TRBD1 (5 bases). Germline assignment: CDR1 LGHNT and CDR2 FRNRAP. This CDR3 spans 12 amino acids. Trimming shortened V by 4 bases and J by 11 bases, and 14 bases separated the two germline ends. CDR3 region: CASGSDSGGAFF. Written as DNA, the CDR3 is TGTGCTAGTGGTTCAGATTCGGGGGGTGCTTTCTTT.

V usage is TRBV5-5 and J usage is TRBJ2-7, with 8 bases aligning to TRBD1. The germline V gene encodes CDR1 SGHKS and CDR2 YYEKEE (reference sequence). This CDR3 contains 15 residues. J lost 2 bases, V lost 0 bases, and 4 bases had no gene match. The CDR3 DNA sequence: TGTGCCAGCAGCTTGGAGGGACAGGTACCCTACGAGCAGTACTTC. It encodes CASSLEGQVPYEQYF.

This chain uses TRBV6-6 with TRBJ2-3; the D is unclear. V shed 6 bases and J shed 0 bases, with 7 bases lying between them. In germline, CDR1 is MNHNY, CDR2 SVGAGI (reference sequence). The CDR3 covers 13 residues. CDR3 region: CASRETSTDTQYF. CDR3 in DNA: TGTGCCAGCAGGGAGACTAGCACAGATACGCAGTATTTT.